This T cell receptor (beta chain) emerged from a study of response to subunit inactivated influenza vaccine. Per the germline V gene, CDR1 is MDHEN and CDR2 is SYDVKM. The CDR3 totals 16 residues. Trimming pared 7 bases from V and 0 bases from J, leaving 13 bases between. TCRdb re-analysed the RT-PCR reads in MiXCR, keeping a single row per CDR3 protein. The sample lists around 470,000 distinct CDR3 sequences; roughly 7.9% were seen once. This clonotype occurred a few times. V is TRBV28 and J is TRBJ1-6, with D perhaps TRBD1 (5 bases). This receptor was obtained from a man aged 45 to 75 who received an inactivated influenza vaccine. Material: PBMCs from blood, obtained around 25 months after vaccination. CDR3 region: CASTRQQSSYNSPLHF. CDR3 in DNA: TGTGCCAGCACAAGACAGCAGAGCTCCTATAATTCACCCCTCCACTTT.